Sequencing of this T cell receptor beta chain was carried out in a study of blood T cell repertoires in COVID-19. Generated by immunoSEQ multiplex PCR, the TCRdb table keeps only in-frame clones and is missing some. The data contain over 250,000 clones, about 90% of them singletons. J gave up 1 base and V 3 bases, and 7 bases lay outside the gene matches. This CDR3 comprises 16 residues. Looked up from germline, CDR1 is LGHDT and CDR2 is YNNKEL (reference sequence). The clonotype comes from a woman in her forties or fifties with COVID-19, enrolled during active disease. The chain joins TRBV3-1 (or the pseudogene TRBV3-2) to TRBJ1-1; TRBD1 agrees at 8 bases. Sequenced sample: peripheral blood. The CDR3 here is CASSQSRTGRNTEAFF. The DNA for the CDR3 is TGTGCCAGCAGCCAGTCCCGGACAGGGAGGAACACTGAAGCTTTCTTT.